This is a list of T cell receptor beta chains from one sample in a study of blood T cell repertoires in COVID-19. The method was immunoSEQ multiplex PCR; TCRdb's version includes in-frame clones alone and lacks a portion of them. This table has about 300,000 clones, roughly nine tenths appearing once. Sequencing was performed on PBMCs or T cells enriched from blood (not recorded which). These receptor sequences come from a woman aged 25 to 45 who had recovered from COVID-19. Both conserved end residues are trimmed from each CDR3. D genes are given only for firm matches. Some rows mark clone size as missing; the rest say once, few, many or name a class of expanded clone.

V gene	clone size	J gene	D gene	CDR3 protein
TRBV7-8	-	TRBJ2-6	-	ASSLRQYTGANVLT
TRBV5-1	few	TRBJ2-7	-	ASSFRGSSSYEQY
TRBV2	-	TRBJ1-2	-	ASSVLDQVQGYT
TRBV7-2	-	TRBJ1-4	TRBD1	ASSLTGGREKLF
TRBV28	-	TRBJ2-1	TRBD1	ASSTTWDRVSYNEQF
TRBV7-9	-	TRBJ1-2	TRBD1	ASSLGRTGRNYGYT
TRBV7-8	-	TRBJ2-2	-	ASSLQDTGELF
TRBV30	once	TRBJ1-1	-	AWSSHAGTEAF
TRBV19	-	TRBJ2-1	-	ASTRDQVGNEQF
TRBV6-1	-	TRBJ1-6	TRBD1	ASSESQGVFPLH
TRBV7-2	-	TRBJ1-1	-	ASSLGTRNTEAF
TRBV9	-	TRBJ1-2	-	ASSVASTATNYGYT
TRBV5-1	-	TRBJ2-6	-	ASEDGSGANVLT
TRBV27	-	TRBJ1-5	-	ASSTIGNQPQH
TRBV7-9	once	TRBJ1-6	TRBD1	ASRGQSSSYNSPLH
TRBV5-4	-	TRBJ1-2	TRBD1	ASSSDGTGQAFGIFGGYT
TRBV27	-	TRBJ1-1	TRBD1	ASSLSGQGMNTEAF
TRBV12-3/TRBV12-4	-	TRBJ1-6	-	ASFRGLNSPLH
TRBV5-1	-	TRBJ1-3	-	ASTPTVQSSGNTIY
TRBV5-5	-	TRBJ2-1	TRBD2	ASSLDSGDYNEQF
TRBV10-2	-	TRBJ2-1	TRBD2	ASRVAGGPGEQF
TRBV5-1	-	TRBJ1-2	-	ASSLVQGFNYGYT
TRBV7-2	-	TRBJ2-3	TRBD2	ASSLVGSGGRDTQY
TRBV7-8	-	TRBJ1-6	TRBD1	ASSLTAGQGMGGNSPLH